This is a list of T cell receptor beta chains from one sample in a study of cytomegalovirus exposure and HLA in healthy donors. The repertoire was sequenced with immunoSEQ multiplex PCR; TCRdb's copy has only in-frame clones and lacks some. Of 85,000 to 90,000 clones listed, 65% to 80% are singletons. Sequencing was carried out using PBMCs. Receptors were obtained from a young man in good health and CMV-seronegative. Each CDR3 is given with its conserved first and last residue. The D gene is left open where the match is weak. A row's size may be missing; if present it is once, few, many or a size class.

>TRBV27|NA|TRBJ1-5|NA
TGTGCCAGCAGTTTCCCCACCCGTCCGTTCCGGGGCAATCAGCCCCAGCATTTT
CASSFPTRPFRGNQPQHF
>TRBV6-1|NA|TRBJ1-1|few
TGTGCCAGCAGTGAAGTTCTCTTAGGGGCTTACACTGAAGCTTTCTTT
CASSEVLLGAYTEAFF
>TRBV5-6|NA|TRBJ1-5|NA
TGTGCCAGCAGCTTCTTTGCAGGCGAGAGACAGCCCCAGCATTTT
CASSFFAGERQPQHF
>TRBV11-3|TRBD1|TRBJ2-7|NA
TGTGCCAGCAGCCCTGTTGGACAGGGGCACTACTCCTACGAGCAGTACTTC
CASSPVGQGHYSYEQYF
>TRBV19|TRBD2|TRBJ2-5|NA
TGTGCCAGTAGTATTCAGGGACTAGCTGGTGGAGAGACCCAGTACTTC
CASSIQGLAGGETQYF
>TRBV5-1|NA|TRBJ1-1|NA
TGCGCCAGCAGCTTGGTGGGGGGAGAAGCTTTCTTT
CASSLVGGEAFF
>TRBV6-6|NA|TRBJ1-2|NA
TGTGCCAGCAGTTACTTAAACTATGGCTACACCTTC
CASSYLNYGYTF
>TRBV5-1|TRBD1|TRBJ2-2|NA
TGCGCCAGCAACCCCGGGACAGGGGTCGACACCGGGGAGCTGTTTTTT
CASNPGTGVDTGELFF
>TRBV19|NA|TRBJ1-5|NA
TGTGCCAGTAGTATTGGGGGCCGGGCGCCAAATCAGCCCCAGCATTTT
CASSIGGRAPNQPQHF
>TRBV29-1|NA|TRBJ1-2|NA
TGCAGCGTGACAGCCCTTCCCCGCTACACCTTC
CSVTALPRYTF
>TRBV19|NA|TRBJ2-7|NA
TGTGCCAGTAGTATAGGGGCGGGTTACGAGCAGTACTTC
CASSIGAGYEQYF
>TRBV19|NA|TRBJ1-2|once
TGTGCCAGTACCCGGCAGGGCTTGGGCGGCTATGGCTACACCTTC
CASTRQGLGGYGYTF
>TRBV7-8|TRBD1|TRBJ1-6|NA
TGTGCCAGCAGCCCGCGGGACAGGACACCACCCCTCCACTTT
CASSPRDRTPPLHF
>TRBV18|NA|TRBJ2-5|NA
TGTGCCAGCTCACCACCCACAGGGCGGACCCAGTACTTC
CASSPPTGRTQYF
>TRBV6-1|TRBD1|TRBJ1-5|NA
TGTGCCAGCAGTGAACCTTTCCCAGGGGGTCATCAGCCCCAGCATTTT
CASSEPFPGGHQPQHF
>TRBV5-6|NA|TRBJ1-2|NA
TGTGCCAGCAGCTCGGAGGATGCTAACTATGGCTACACCTTC
CASSSEDANYGYTF
>TRBV4-1|NA|TRBJ1-2|NA
TGCGCCAGCAGCCAAGACCATGGGACATCTTGGGGTGGCTACACCTTC
CASSQDHGTSWGGYTF
>TRBV5-4|NA|TRBJ2-4|once
TGTGCCAGCAGCTCTAAAGACGGCCAGGTGAACATTCAGTACTTC
CASSSKDGQVNIQYF
>TRBV7-2|TRBD1|TRBJ1-3|NA
TGTGCCAGCAGCTGGGGACAGTCTGGAAACACCATATATTTT
CASSWGQSGNTIYF
>TRBV5-1|NA|TRBJ2-7|NA
TGCGCCAGCAGCTTGGAATCAGGTCGGTTTTACGAGCAGTACTTC
CASSLESGRFYEQYF
>TRBV10-3|NA|TRBJ2-3|NA
TGTGCCATCAGTCGCCAATCAGGGGATTACACAGATACGCAGTATTTT
CAISRQSGDYTDTQYF
>TRBV5-1|NA|TRBJ1-2|NA
TGCGCCAGCAGCTTGGTACCAGGGGACTATGGCTACACCTTC
CASSLVPGDYGYTF
>TRBV18|NA|TRBJ2-5|NA
TGTGCCAGCTCCCCGGACAGTTACCGGGAGACCCAGTACTTC
CASSPDSYRETQYF
>TRBV11-2|NA|TRBJ1-1|NA
TGTGCCAGCAGCTTAGATCTTTGGGGAGACACTGAAGCTTTCTTT
CASSLDLWGDTEAFF
>TRBV5-1|TRBD1|TRBJ1-5|NA
TGCGCCAGCAGCCGACAGGGGGGGCAGCCCCAGCATTTT
CASSRQGGQPQHF
>TRBV25-1|NA|TRBJ2-7|once
TGTGCCAGCAGTGCCAGTTACGAGCAGTACTTC
CASSASYEQYF
>TRBV19|TRBD1|TRBJ1-1|NA
TGTGCCAGTAGGGGATCAGGCAGGGGGTTGACCACTGAAGCTTTCTTT
CASRGSGRGLTTEAFF
>TRBV2|TRBD2|TRBJ2-3|NA
TGTGCCAGCAGTCTAGCGGGGGGGAGCACAGATACGCAGTATTTT
CASSLAGGSTDTQYF
>TRBV5-1|TRBD1|TRBJ1-3|NA
TGCGCCAGCAGCGCAACGGGACAGGGCTCTGGAAACACCATATATTTT
CASSATGQGSGNTIYF
>TRBV27|NA|TRBJ2-7|NA
TGTGCCAGCAGTTTAGAATCTCAGCGCTACGAGCAGTACTTC
CASSLESQRYEQYF
>TRBV28|NA|TRBJ1-6|NA
TGTGCCAGCAGTTTAATAATCGGAGACAATTCACCCCTCCACTTT
CASSLIIGDNSPLHF
>TRBV7-9|NA|TRBJ2-7|NA
TGTGCCAGCAGCTTAGGATTCGGGACAGGCCGCGGGGGCGAGCAGTACTTC
CASSLGFGTGRGGEQYF
>TRBV2|TRBD1|TRBJ1-5|NA
TGTGCCAGCAGGGCCGGGACAGTCAATCAGCCCCAGCATTTT
CASRAGTVNQPQHF
>TRBV4-1|TRBD2|TRBJ2-1|NA
TGCGCCAGCAGCCAAGATGGTCCAGCGGGGGGCCCTGGGTGGCTGGGTGAGCAGTTCTTC
CASSQDGPAGGPGWLGEQFF
>TRBV13|TRBD1|TRBJ2-3|NA
TGTGCCAGCAGCTTTGGGGACAGAAGCACAGATACGCAGTATTTT
CASSFGDRSTDTQYF
>TRBV5-6|NA|TRBJ1-6|once
TGTGCCAGCAGCTTGGGTATAAAGCCCTATAATTCACCCCTCCACTTT
CASSLGIKPYNSPLHF
>TRBV5-6|NA|TRBJ2-2|NA
TGTGCCAGCAGACTAGGGTTCACCGGGGAGCTGTTTTTT
CASRLGFTGELFF
>TRBV7-2|NA|TRBJ1-3|few
TGTGCCAGCAGTCCAAGGACAGAAAACACCATATATTTT
CASSPRTENTIYF
>TRBV5-1|NA|TRBJ2-2|once
TGCGCCAGCAGCCTCGGACAGAACACCGGGGAGCTGTTTTTT
CASSLGQNTGELFF
>TRBV19|TRBD1|TRBJ1-2|NA
TGTGCCAGTAGCGTCTGGGACAGGGAGGACGGCTACACCTTC
CASSVWDREDGYTF
>TRBV5-6|TRBD1|TRBJ1-1|few
TGTGCCAGCAGCTTCCCCGGACAGGGACCGGGCACTGAAGCTTTCTTT
CASSFPGQGPGTEAFF
>TRBV5-5|TRBD1|TRBJ1-2|NA
TGTGCCAGCAGCTCTACGGACAGGGGGCCTAACTATGGCTACACCTTC
CASSSTDRGPNYGYTF